Below, one T cell receptor (beta chain) is given with its context. The data were obtained in a study of blood T cell repertoires in COVID-19. Study context: Spain, Italy and the United States supplied samples that represented acute and convalescent COVID-19.

Adults between about 18 and 89 years of age took part from about 24 US areas. Membership in each cohort depended on participant-reported clinical history. Authors' methods: Using reference gene primer amplification, nucleated cell counts were estimated. Libraries were prepared by immunoSEQ multiplex PCR; TCRdb keeps only in-frame clonotypes and omits some of them. Clonal size and the V and J genes are those of that table, whereas D and trimming came from the DNA. Of 140,000 or so clones listed, around four fifths are singletons. From germline, CDR1 is LNHDA and CDR2 SQIVND (reference sequence). V was pared by 4 bases and J by 8 bases, with 17 bases between. There are 15 residues in the CDR3.

Material for sequencing was PBMCs or T cells enriched from blood (not recorded which). This receptor was identified in a woman in her thirties or forties who had recovered from COVID-19. V usage is TRBV19 and J usage is TRBJ1-4; D gene ambiguous. In DNA, the CDR3 is TGTGCCAGTAGTAACACCCGGGATCGGGGAGAAAAACTGTTTTTT. Translation: CASSNTRDRGEKLFF. The full variable domain, its missing parts supplied by reference TRBV19 and TRBJ1-4, is DGGITQSPKYLFRKEGQNVTLSCEQNLNHDAMYWYRQDPGQGLRLIYYSQIVNDFQKGDIAEGYSVSREKKESFPLTVTSAQKNPTAFYLCASSNTRDRGEKLFFGSGTQLSVL.